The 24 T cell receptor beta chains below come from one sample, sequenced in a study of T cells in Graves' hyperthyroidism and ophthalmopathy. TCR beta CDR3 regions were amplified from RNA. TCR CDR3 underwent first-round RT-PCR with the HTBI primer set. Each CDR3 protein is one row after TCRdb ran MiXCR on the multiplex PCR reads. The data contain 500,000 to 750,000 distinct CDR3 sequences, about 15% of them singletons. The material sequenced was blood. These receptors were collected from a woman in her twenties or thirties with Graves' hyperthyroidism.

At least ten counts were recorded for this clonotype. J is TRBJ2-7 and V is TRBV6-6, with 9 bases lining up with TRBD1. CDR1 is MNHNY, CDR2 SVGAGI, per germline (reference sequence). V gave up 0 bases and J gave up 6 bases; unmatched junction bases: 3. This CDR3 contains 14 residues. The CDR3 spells CASSYSTGGGEQYF. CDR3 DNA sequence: TGTGCCAGCAGTTACTCTACAGGGGGCGGCGAGCAGTACTTC.

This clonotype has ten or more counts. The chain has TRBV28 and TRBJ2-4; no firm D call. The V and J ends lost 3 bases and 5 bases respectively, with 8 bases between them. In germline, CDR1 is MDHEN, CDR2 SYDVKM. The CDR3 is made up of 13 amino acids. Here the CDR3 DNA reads TGTGCCAGCAGTTTTTGGAGAGAAAACATTCAGTACTTC. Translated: CASSFWRENIQYF.

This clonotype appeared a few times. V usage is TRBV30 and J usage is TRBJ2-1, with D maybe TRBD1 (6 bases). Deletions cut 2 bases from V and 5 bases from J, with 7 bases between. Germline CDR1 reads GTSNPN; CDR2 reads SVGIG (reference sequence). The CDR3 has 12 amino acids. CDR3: CAWSKGDNEQFF. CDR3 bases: TGTGCCTGGAGTAAGGGGGACAATGAGCAGTTCTTC.

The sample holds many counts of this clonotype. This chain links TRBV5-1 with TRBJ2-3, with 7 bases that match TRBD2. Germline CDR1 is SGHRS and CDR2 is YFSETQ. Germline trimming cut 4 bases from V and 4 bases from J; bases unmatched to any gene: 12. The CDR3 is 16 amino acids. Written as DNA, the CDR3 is TGCGCCAGCAGCAGTATAGCGGGCGTCCCCCCAGATACGCAGTATTTT. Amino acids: CASSSIAGVPPDTQYF.

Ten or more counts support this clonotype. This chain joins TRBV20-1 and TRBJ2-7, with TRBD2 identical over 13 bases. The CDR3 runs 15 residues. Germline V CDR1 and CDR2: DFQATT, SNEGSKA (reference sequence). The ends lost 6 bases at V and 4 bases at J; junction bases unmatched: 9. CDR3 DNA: TGCAGTGCGAATTGGGGGACTAGCGGGGAATACGAGCAGTACTTC. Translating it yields CSANWGTSGEYEQYF.

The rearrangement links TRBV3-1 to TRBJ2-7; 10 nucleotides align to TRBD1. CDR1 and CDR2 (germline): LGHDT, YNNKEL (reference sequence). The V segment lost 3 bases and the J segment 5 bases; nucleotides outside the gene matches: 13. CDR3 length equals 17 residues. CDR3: CASSQFASGTGVHEQYF. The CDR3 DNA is TGTGCCAGCAGCCAGTTCGCCTCCGGGACAGGGGTCCACGAGCAGTACTTC.

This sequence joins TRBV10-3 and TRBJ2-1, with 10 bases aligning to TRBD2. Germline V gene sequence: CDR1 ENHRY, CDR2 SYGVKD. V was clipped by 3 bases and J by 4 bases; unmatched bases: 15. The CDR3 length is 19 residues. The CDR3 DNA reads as TGTGCCATCAGTGACAGTAGGGCTAGCGGGAGCAGTATTTACAATGAGCAGTTCTTC. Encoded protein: CAISDSRASGSSIYNEQFF.

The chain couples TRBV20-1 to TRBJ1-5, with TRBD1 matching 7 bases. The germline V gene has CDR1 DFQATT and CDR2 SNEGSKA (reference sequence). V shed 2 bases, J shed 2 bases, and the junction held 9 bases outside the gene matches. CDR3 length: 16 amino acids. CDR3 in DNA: TGCAGTGCTAGAAGGGGGCTGGGATCCGGCAATCAGCCCCAGCATTTT. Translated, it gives CSARRGLGSGNQPQHF.

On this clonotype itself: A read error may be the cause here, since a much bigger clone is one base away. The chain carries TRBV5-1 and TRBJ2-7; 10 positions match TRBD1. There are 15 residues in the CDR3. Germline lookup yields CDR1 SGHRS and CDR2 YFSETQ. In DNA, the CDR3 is TGTGCCAGCAGCACCCGGGACAGGGGTACCCACGAGCAGTGCTTC. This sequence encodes CASSTRDRGTHEQCF.

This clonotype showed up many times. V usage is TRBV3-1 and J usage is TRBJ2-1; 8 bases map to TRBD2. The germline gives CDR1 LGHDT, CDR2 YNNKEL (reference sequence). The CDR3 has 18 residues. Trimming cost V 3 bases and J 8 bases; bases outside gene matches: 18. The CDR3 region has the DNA TGTGCCAGCAGCCACTTGGTCGCGGGAGGTGGTCCAGTTGATGAGCAGTTCTTC. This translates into CASSHLVAGGGPVDEQFF.

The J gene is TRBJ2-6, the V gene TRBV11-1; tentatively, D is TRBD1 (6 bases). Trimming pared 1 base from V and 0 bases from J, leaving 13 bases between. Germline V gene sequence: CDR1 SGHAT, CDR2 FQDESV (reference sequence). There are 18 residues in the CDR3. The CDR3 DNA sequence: TGTGCCAGCAGCTTAGACAGGGTCTCCTTCTCTGGGGCCAACGTCCTGACTTTC. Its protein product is CASSLDRVSFSGANVLTF.

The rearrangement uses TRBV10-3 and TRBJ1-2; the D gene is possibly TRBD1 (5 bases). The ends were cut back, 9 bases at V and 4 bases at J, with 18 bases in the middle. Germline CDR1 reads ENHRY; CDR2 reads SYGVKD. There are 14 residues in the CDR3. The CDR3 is CAMAAGEGPYGYTF. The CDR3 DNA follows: TGTGCCATGGCGGCGGGGGAGGGCCCCTATGGCTACACCTTC.

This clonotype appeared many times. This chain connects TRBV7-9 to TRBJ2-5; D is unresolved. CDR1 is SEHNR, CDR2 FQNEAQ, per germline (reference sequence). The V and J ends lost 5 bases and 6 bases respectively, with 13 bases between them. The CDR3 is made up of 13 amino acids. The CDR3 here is CASSVGPQKTQYF. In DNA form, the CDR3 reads TGTGCCAGCAGCGTTGGACCACAAAAGACCCAGTACTTC.

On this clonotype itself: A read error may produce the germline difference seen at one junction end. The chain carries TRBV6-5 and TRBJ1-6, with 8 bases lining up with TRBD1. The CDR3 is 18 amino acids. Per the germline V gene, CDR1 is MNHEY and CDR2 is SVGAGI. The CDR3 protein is CASGYGQGWGSYNSPLHF. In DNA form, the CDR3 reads TGTGCCAGCGGTTATGGACAGGGTTGGGGCTCCTATAATTCACCCCTCCACTTT.

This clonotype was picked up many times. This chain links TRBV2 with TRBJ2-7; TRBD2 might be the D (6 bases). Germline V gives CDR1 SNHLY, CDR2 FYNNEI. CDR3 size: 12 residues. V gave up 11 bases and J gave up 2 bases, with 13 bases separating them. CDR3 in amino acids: CAWRAGTYEQYF. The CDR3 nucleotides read TGTGCCTGGCGGGCGGGAACCTACGAGCAGTACTTC.

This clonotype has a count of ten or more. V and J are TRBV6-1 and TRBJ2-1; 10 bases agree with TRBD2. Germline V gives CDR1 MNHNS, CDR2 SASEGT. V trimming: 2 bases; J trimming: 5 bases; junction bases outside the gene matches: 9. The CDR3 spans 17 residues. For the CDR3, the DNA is TGTGCCAGCAGTGAACCCGGACTAGCGGAGTTACACAATGAGCAGTTCTTC. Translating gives CASSEPGLAELHNEQFF.

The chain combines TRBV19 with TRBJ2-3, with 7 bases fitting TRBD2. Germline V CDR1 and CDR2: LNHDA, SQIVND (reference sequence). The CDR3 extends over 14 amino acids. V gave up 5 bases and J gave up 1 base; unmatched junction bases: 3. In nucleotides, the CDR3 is TGTGCCAGTAGTTGGGCGGGAGGCACAGATACGCAGTATTTT. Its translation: CASSWAGGTDTQYF.

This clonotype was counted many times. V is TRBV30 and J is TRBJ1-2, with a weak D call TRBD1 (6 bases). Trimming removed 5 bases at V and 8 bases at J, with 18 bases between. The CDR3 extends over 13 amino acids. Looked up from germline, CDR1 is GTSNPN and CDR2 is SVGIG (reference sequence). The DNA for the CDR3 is TGTGCCTGGGCGGGGCAGGGGTATAGGGGCTACACCTTC. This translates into CAWAGQGYRGYTF.

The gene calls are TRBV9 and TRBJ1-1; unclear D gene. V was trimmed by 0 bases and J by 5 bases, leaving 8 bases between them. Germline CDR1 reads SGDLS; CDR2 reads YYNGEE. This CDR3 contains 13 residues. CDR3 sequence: CASSVALGTEAFF. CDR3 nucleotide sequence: TGTGCCAGCAGCGTAGCTCTCGGTACTGAAGCTTTCTTT.

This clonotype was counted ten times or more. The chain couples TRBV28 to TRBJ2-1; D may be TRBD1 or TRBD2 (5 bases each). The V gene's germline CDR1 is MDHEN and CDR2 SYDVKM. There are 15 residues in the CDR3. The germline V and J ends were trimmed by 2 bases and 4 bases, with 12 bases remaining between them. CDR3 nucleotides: TGTGCCAGCAGTTTAATTCCAGAGGGGTACAATGAGCAGTTCTTC. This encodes CASSLIPEGYNEQFF.

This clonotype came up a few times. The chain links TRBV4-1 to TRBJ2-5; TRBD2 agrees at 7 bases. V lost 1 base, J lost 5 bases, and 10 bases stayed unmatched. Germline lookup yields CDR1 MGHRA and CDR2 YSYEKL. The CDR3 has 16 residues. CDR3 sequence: CASSQGAGVVWETQYF. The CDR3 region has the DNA TGCGCCAGCAGCCAAGGGGCGGGAGTTGTATGGGAGACCCAGTACTTC.

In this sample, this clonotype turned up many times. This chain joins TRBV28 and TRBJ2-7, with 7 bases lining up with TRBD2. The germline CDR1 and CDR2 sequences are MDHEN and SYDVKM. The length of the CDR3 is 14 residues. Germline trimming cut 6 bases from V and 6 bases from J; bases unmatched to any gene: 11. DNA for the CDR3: TGTGCCAGCAGCCCCGAAGGACTAGTCGGCGAGCAGTACTTC. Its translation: CASSPEGLVGEQYF.

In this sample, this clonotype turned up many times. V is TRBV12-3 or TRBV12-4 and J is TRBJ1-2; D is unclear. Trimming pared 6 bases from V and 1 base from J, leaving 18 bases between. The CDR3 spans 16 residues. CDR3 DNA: TGTGCCAGCAGCCCCGCGGGTACACCTCGTAACTATGGCTACACCTTC. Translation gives CASSPAGTPRNYGYTF.

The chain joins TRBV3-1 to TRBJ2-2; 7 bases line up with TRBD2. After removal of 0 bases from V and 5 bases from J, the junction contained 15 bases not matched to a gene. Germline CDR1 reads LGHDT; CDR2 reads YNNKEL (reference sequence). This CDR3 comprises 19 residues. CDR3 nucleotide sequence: TGTGCCAGCAGCCAAGATAGAGGGAGACTAGTGGGGGGGACCGGGGAGCTGTTTTTT. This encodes CASSQDRGRLVGGTGELFF. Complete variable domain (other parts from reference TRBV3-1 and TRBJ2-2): DTAVSQTPKYLVTQMGNDKSIKCEQNLGHDTMYWYKQDSKKFLKIMFSYNNKELIINETVPNRFSPKSPDKAHLNLHINSLELGDSAVYFCASSQDRGRLVGGTGELFFGEGSRLTVL.